The 14 T cell receptor beta chains listed next were all sequenced from one sample in a study of CD8+ T cells in alopecia areata listed by TCRdb under 2018. The sample's time point, from its label and the paper: more than 3 weeks on oral tofacitinib. According to the study, the label for this sample's treatment or condition signals: oral pan-JAK inhibitor, 5-10 mg twice daily. Library generation was performed with the immunoSEQ multiplex PCR assay. For TCR sequencing, RNA was extracted from every sample and reverse transcribed into cDNA to serve as template. TCRdb retrieved this table from immuneACCESS and kept in-frame rearrangements only. Not all clones are present; in checked studies, unresolved V genes account for under half, and no reason is known for the remainder. The sample table contains fewer than 150,000 clones; only one count was recorded for 75% to 85% of them. Jointly, the top ten make up approximately 25% of the sample.

The sample in question was CD8+ T cells sorted from blood, obtained at week 4, from a patient treated with tofacitinib. These receptors originate from a human donor with alopecia areata.

CDR3 sequence (DNA): TGCGCCAGCAGCCCAGTACTTACAGGGGGCGGCACTGAAGCTTTCTTT. The encoded protein is CASSPVLTGGGTEAFF. The rearrangement links TRBV5-1 to TRBJ1-1; 9 bases line up with TRBD1. Germline V gene lookup returns CDR1 SGHRS and CDR2 YFSETQ. This CDR3 region has 16 residues. The trim removed 4 bases at V and 4 bases at J, leaving 11 bases unmatched.

The table lists this clone with a few counts. The rearrangement links TRBV10-3 to TRBJ2-4; D might be TRBD2 (5 bases). The length of the CDR3 is 10 residues. Germline lookup yields CDR1 ENHRY and CDR2 SYGVKD. The ends were cut back, 11 bases at V and 8 bases at J, with 10 bases in the middle. This CDR3 is CAAGLDIQYF. As DNA, the CDR3 is TGTGCCGCGGGCTTGGACATTCAGTACTTC.

J is TRBJ2-2 and V is TRBV5-1; tentative D call: TRBD2 (5 bases). This CDR3 spans 15 amino acids. The germline gives CDR1 SGHRS, CDR2 YFSETQ. The ends were cut back, 2 bases at V and 4 bases at J, with 12 bases in the middle. The CDR3 DNA sequence: TGCGCCAGCAGCTTCGAGGCGGGCCCCACCGGGGAGCTGTTTTTT. Translating it yields CASSFEAGPTGELFF.

The V call is TRBV7-8, the J call TRBJ2-3; 9 nucleotides agree with TRBD1. The CDR3 totals 16 residues. The junction had 5 bases not matched to a gene; V was cut back by 1 base and J by 3 bases. CDR1 and CDR2 (germline): SGHVS, FQNEAQ. The CDR3 bases are TGTGCCAGCAGCTTAGGGGCTGGGACAGGGACAGATACGCAGTATTTT. Its translation: CASSLGAGTGTDTQYF.

V gene TRBV5-1 combines with J gene TRBJ2-3; 8 bases map to TRBD2. Germline V gives CDR1 SGHRS, CDR2 YFSETQ. The CDR3 is made up of 14 amino acids. The V gene end was trimmed by 4 bases and the J gene end by 4 bases; junction bases not matched to a gene: 5. The DNA for the CDR3 is TGCGCCAGCAGCGGAACGGGGGGGCCAGATACGCAGTATTTT. This codes for CASSGTGGPDTQYF.

This sequence joins TRBV27 and TRBJ2-1; D perhaps matches TRBD2 (6 bases). Germline V gene lookup returns CDR1 MNHEY and CDR2 SMNVEV (reference sequence). Trimming stripped 6 bases from V and 4 bases from J, with 7 bases between. The CDR3 runs 12 residues. CDR3 nucleotides: TGTGCCAGCAGGGAGGGATACAATGAGCAGTTCTTC. This codes for CASREGYNEQFF.

The chain recombines TRBV7-8 with TRBJ2-1; tentatively, D is TRBD2 (5 bases). V was cut by 1 base and J by 1 base, with 14 bases left in between. Germline lookup yields CDR1 SGHVS and CDR2 FQNEAQ. The CDR3 covers 17 residues. The CDR3 nucleotides are TGTGCCAGCAGCTTAGGCGTACGGGGAAGGTCCTACAATGAGCAGTTCTTC. Encoded protein: CASSLGVRGRSYNEQFF.

The V call is TRBV19, the J call TRBJ2-1, with D uncertain. The germline V gene has CDR1 LNHDA and CDR2 SQIVND (reference sequence). This CDR3 has 13 residues. V dropped 1 base and J dropped 9 bases, with 10 bases sitting between them. The DNA for the CDR3 is TGTGCCAGTAGTATAGTGGGCAACGGTGAGCAGTTCTTC. As protein: CASSIVGNGEQFF.

V is TRBV30 and J is TRBJ2-1; possible D gene TRBD2, 5 bases. The CDR3 runs to 14 residues. The germline gives CDR1 GTSNPN, CDR2 SVGIG (reference sequence). V gave up 1 base and J gave up 0 bases, with 7 bases separating them. CDR3: CAWSGTRSYNEQFF. The CDR3 DNA reads TGTGCCTGGAGTGGGACTCGCTCCTACAATGAGCAGTTCTTC.

This clone showed up just a few times. V gene TRBV7-2 combines with J gene TRBJ1-6; D remains ambiguous. Germline V gene data show CDR1 as SGHTA and CDR2 as FQGNSA. The CDR3 has 14 amino acids. V shed 4 bases and J shed 3 bases, with 7 bases lying between them. The DNA of the CDR3 is TGTGCCAGCAGCTCGGACGGCTATAATTCACCCCTCCACTTT. As protein: CASSSDGYNSPLHF.

The genes are TRBV11-2 and TRBJ2-3; D may be TRBD1 or TRBD2 (5 bases each). Germline V gene sequence: CDR1 SGHAT, CDR2 FQNNGV. This CDR3 is 15 amino acids long. Trimming took off 6 bases at V and 6 bases at J, with 19 bases between the two ends. CDR3 residues: CASSKPGMGLDTQYF. As DNA, the CDR3 is TGTGCCAGCAGTAAGCCGGGGATGGGGCTCGATACGCAGTATTTT.

The V gene is TRBV7-2, the J gene TRBJ2-7, with a possible D match to TRBD1 (5 bases). Germline CDR1 reads SGHTA; CDR2 reads FQGNSA. With 2 bases removed from V and 0 bases from J, the gap between germline ends came to 14 bases. This CDR3 is built from 16 residues. DNA for the CDR3: TGTGCCAGCAGCTTAAGTGCTAGGACACACTCCTACGAGCAGTACTTC. Its translation is CASSLSARTHSYEQYF. The whole variable domain, filled in from reference TRBV7-2 and TRBJ2-7, reads GAGVSQSPSNKVTEKGKDVELRCDPISGHTALYWYRQSLGQGLEFLIYFQGNSAPDKSGLPSDRFSAERTGGSVSTLTIQRTQQEDSAVYLCASSLSARTHSYEQYFGPGTRLTVT.

The V call is TRBV7-9, the J call TRBJ2-3; D possibly uses TRBD1 or TRBD2 (5 bases each). The CDR3 consists of 15 residues. Germline V gives CDR1 SEHNR, CDR2 FQNEAQ (reference sequence). Trimming took off 6 bases at V and 0 bases at J, with 13 bases between the two ends. The CDR3 is CASSSRDGSTDTQYF. CDR3 nucleotides: TGTGCCAGCAGTAGTAGGGACGGGAGCACAGATACGCAGTATTTT.

This clone was recorded once. The V gene is TRBV27, the J gene TRBJ2-7; D uncertain. The CDR3 runs 13 residues. Per germline, CDR1 MNHEY and CDR2 SMNVEV (reference sequence). The V end was cut by 6 bases, the J end by 2 bases, with 11 bases between. This chain's CDR3 is CASSPTSTYEQYF. The CDR3, as DNA: TGTGCCAGCAGCCCGACGAGTACCTACGAGCAGTACTTC.